This record looks at one T cell receptor beta chain sequence and its context. Antigen unknown. The template was genomic DNA from peripheral blood, not RNA. These data belong to a study of T cell repertoires in aging, cancer and after chemotherapy. Study background: Donors were grouped into six age bands spanning 30 or younger through 70 or older. Pre- and post-chemotherapy samples were paired from chronic lymphocytic leukemia patients treated with fludarabine- or bendamustine-based regimens.

Trimming took 4 bases from V and 0 from J; bases not matched to a gene: 3. The CDR3 spans 14 residues. General observations from the study: Age-matched healthy donors had significantly more diverse, less clonal blood TCR repertoires than untreated cancer patients.

TRB rearrangements spanning V, D and J were amplified using mixed TRB-A/B primers. MiXCR, applied by TCRdb to the multiplex PCR reads, yields one record per CDR3 protein. Here the sample spans 10,000 to 15,000 distinct CDR3 sequences, approximately 30% being singletons. The origin of this receptor is a human donor with a blood cancer. The chain has TRBV5-3 and TRBJ2-7; the match to TRBD1 covers 8 bases. TRBV5-3 is treated as an ORF (open reading frame) with a function not yet certain. Material for sequencing was blood. This CDR3 is CARSRTGSSYEQYF. CDR3 bases: TGTGCCAGAAGCCGGACAGGGAGCTCCTACGAGCAGTACTTC.